The rows below give T cell receptor beta chains drawn from one sample of a study of blood T cell repertoires in COVID-19. Profiling relied on immunoSEQ multiplex PCR, and the TCRdb table lists in-frame clones only, not all of them. The sample carries 250,000 to 350,000 clones, 90% recorded once. Material for sequencing was PBMCs or T cells enriched from blood (not recorded which). The receptors were sampled from a woman between 18 and 30 years old with acute COVID-19. Each CDR3 is given with its conserved first and last residue. The order of the fields is V gene, clone size, J gene, CDR3 protein. Some rows mark clone size as missing; the rest say once, few, many or name a class of expanded clone.

V gene: TRBV12-3/TRBV12-4; clone size: once; J gene: TRBJ1-2; CDR3 protein: CASSPLTGGDYTF
V gene: TRBV24-1; clone size: NA; J gene: TRBJ2-2; CDR3 protein: CATSTSTGFTGELFF
V gene: TRBV9; clone size: NA; J gene: TRBJ2-7; CDR3 protein: CASSVAGQGAVYEQYF
V gene: TRBV11-3; clone size: NA; J gene: TRBJ2-5; CDR3 protein: CASSSVLADQETQYF
V gene: TRBV2; clone size: NA; J gene: TRBJ2-5; CDR3 protein: CASKDRGETQYF
V gene: TRBV30; clone size: NA; J gene: TRBJ1-6; CDR3 protein: CAWSTGSPNSPLHF
V gene: TRBV6-4; clone size: NA; J gene: TRBJ2-1; CDR3 protein: CASGLTGSSYNEQFF
V gene: TRBV11-2; clone size: NA; J gene: TRBJ2-5; CDR3 protein: CASSPGRSGSTMETQYF
V gene: TRBV6-5; clone size: NA; J gene: TRBJ1-2; CDR3 protein: CASSYSGRPGDYGYTF
V gene: TRBV25-1; clone size: few; J gene: TRBJ1-1; CDR3 protein: CASTAGERTEAFF
V gene: TRBV11-3; clone size: once; J gene: TRBJ2-5; CDR3 protein: CASSLGAVQETQYF
V gene: TRBV5-4; clone size: NA; J gene: TRBJ2-1; CDR3 protein: CASSFGAGQGANEQFF
V gene: TRBV18; clone size: NA; J gene: TRBJ1-3; CDR3 protein: CASSPKGMLTGSGNTIYF
V gene: TRBV7-2; clone size: once; J gene: TRBJ1-1; CDR3 protein: CASSPGGQVERAFF
V gene: TRBV2; clone size: NA; J gene: TRBJ2-1; CDR3 protein: CASSRQSYNEQFF
V gene: TRBV29-1; clone size: NA; J gene: TRBJ1-1; CDR3 protein: CSVEGVGGSTEAFF
V gene: TRBV28; clone size: NA; J gene: TRBJ1-2; CDR3 protein: CASSLEQGAGYGYTF
V gene: TRBV24-1; clone size: NA; J gene: TRBJ1-5; CDR3 protein: CATSDAQDFNQPQHF
V gene: TRBV7-3; clone size: NA; J gene: TRBJ2-5; CDR3 protein: CASSPRGSQETQYF
V gene: TRBV5-1; clone size: NA; J gene: TRBJ2-1; CDR3 protein: CASSSEYNEQFF
V gene: TRBV5-8; clone size: NA; J gene: TRBJ2-5; CDR3 protein: CASSLVLGPGVAQYF
V gene: TRBV6-5; clone size: NA; J gene: TRBJ2-7; CDR3 protein: CASRETSGSYEQYF
V gene: TRBV24-1; clone size: NA; J gene: TRBJ2-1; CDR3 protein: CATSDPGSGSKTYNEQFF
V gene: TRBV5-1; clone size: NA; J gene: TRBJ1-4; CDR3 protein: CASSLGQGSNEKLFF
V gene: TRBV7-3; clone size: NA; J gene: TRBJ2-1; CDR3 protein: CASSLKGTSGENEQFF
V gene: TRBV14; clone size: NA; J gene: TRBJ1-1; CDR3 protein: CASSALDRAVNTEAFF
V gene: TRBV5-6; clone size: NA; J gene: TRBJ2-2; CDR3 protein: CASSSVDRYTGELFF
V gene: TRBV6-2/TRBV6-3; clone size: NA; J gene: TRBJ2-1; CDR3 protein: CASSYGGTGGNEQFF
V gene: TRBV29-1; clone size: NA; J gene: TRBJ1-1; CDR3 protein: CSVSPLASPGGRTNTEAFF
V gene: TRBV27; clone size: once; J gene: TRBJ2-7; CDR3 protein: CASSWAGEGSYEQYF
V gene: TRBV7-8; clone size: NA; J gene: TRBJ2-7; CDR3 protein: CASSLAQSGEQYF
V gene: TRBV29-1; clone size: once; J gene: TRBJ1-1; CDR3 protein: CSGSGGNTEAFF
V gene: TRBV28; clone size: once; J gene: TRBJ2-7; CDR3 protein: CASSLDTSYEQYF
V gene: TRBV24-1; clone size: NA; J gene: TRBJ2-2; CDR3 protein: CATSDYTGGKAGGSGELFF
V gene: TRBV24-1; clone size: NA; J gene: TRBJ2-1; CDR3 protein: CATSVGGSSYNEQFF
V gene: TRBV7-3; clone size: NA; J gene: TRBJ2-3; CDR3 protein: CASSPLTSGSVADTQYF
V gene: TRBV10-1; clone size: few; J gene: TRBJ1-2; CDR3 protein: CASSESIQGDYTF
V gene: TRBV21-1; clone size: NA; J gene: TRBJ1-5; CDR3 protein: CASSNSRRGLPQKYSQPQHF
V gene: TRBV4-2; clone size: NA; J gene: TRBJ2-1; CDR3 protein: CASSQETSAYNEQFF
V gene: TRBV27; clone size: NA; J gene: TRBJ1-3; CDR3 protein: CASSWGQPSSGNTIYF
V gene: TRBV2; clone size: NA; J gene: TRBJ2-2; CDR3 protein: CASSVPTHGTGNTGELFF
V gene: TRBV28; clone size: NA; J gene: TRBJ1-1; CDR3 protein: CASTSTTGGPEAFF
V gene: TRBV2; clone size: NA; J gene: TRBJ2-6; CDR3 protein: CASSGNTRDRGRSNSGANVLTF
V gene: TRBV10-3; clone size: NA; J gene: TRBJ1-4; CDR3 protein: CAISGQGDEKLFF
V gene: TRBV29-1; clone size: NA; J gene: TRBJ2-7; CDR3 protein: CSVAGTGDYEQYF
V gene: TRBV27; clone size: NA; J gene: TRBJ2-1; CDR3 protein: CASSQGQELSYNEQFF
V gene: TRBV5-1; clone size: NA; J gene: TRBJ1-1; CDR3 protein: CASSLGDRYTEAFF
V gene: TRBV10-3; clone size: NA; J gene: TRBJ1-5; CDR3 protein: CAISESGPGQGANQPQHF
V gene: TRBV6-6; clone size: NA; J gene: TRBJ1-2; CDR3 protein: CASSYSDRTSYTF
V gene: TRBV11-2; clone size: NA; J gene: TRBJ2-3; CDR3 protein: CASRGLAGGGYTQYF
V gene: TRBV19; clone size: few; J gene: TRBJ1-1; CDR3 protein: CASSTQQGSEAFF
V gene: TRBV5-6; clone size: NA; J gene: TRBJ1-2; CDR3 protein: CASSYTGVSYGYTF
V gene: TRBV7-8; clone size: once; J gene: TRBJ2-5; CDR3 protein: CASSSGQGIQETQYF
V gene: TRBV18; clone size: NA; J gene: TRBJ1-5; CDR3 protein: CASRTADSNQPQHF
V gene: TRBV6-5; clone size: NA; J gene: TRBJ2-7; CDR3 protein: CASSPQGGPHEQYF
V gene: TRBV30; clone size: NA; J gene: TRBJ1-5; CDR3 protein: CAWSSGLRIKGNQPQHF
V gene: TRBV5-6; clone size: NA; J gene: TRBJ1-3; CDR3 protein: CASSSGTGGSGNTIYF
V gene: TRBV14; clone size: NA; J gene: TRBJ1-3; CDR3 protein: CASSQVTDTIYF
V gene: TRBV19; clone size: once; J gene: TRBJ1-3; CDR3 protein: CASTRGGGNTIYF